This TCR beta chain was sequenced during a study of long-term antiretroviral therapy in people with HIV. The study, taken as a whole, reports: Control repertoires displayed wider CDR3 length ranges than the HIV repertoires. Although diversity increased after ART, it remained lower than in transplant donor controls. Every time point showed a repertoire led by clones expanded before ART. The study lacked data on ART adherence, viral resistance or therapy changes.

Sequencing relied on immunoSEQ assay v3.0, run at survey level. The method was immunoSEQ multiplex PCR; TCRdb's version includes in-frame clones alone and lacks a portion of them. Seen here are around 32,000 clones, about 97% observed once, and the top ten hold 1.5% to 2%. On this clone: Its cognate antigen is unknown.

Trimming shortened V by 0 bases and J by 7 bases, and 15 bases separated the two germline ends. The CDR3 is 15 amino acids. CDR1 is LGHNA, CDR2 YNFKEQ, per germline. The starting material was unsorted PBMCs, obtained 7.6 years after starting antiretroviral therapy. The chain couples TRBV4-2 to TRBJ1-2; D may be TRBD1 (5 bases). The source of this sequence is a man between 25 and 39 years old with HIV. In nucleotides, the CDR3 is TGTGCCAGCAGCCAAGATTTCGGGGCACCCGTTGGCTACACCTTC. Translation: CASSQDFGAPVGYTF.